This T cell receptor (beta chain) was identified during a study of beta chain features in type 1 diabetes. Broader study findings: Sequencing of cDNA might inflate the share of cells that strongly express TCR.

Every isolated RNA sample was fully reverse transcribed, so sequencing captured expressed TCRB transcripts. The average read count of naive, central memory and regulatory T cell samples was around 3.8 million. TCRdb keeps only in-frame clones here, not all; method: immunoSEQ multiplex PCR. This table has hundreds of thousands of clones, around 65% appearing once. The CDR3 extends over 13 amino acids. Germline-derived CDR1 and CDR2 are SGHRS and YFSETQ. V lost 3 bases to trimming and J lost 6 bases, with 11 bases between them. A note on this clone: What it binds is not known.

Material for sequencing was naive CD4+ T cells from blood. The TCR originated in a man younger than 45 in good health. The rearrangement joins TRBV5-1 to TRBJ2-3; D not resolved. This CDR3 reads CASSWGSEDTQYF. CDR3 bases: TGCGCCAGCAGCTGGGGATCGGAGGATACGCAGTATTTT.